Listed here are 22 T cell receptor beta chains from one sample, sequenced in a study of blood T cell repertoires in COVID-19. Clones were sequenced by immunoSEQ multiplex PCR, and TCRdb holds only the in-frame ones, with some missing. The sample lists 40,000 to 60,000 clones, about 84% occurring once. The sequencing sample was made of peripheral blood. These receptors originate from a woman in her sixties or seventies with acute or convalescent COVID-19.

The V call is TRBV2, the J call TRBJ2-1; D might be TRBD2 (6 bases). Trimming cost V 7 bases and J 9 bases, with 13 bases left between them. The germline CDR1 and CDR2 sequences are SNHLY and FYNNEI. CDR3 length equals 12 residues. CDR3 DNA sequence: TGTGCCAGCAACGGGGGAGGTGTTGAGCAGTTCTTC. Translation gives CASNGGGVEQFF.

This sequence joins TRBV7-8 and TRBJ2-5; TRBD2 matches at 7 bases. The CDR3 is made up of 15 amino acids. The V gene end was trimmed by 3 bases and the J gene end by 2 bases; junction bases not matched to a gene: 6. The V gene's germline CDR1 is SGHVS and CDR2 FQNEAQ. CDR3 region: CASSLGGRGQETQYF. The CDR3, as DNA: TGTGCCAGCAGCTTGGGCGGGAGAGGTCAAGAGACCCAGTACTTC.

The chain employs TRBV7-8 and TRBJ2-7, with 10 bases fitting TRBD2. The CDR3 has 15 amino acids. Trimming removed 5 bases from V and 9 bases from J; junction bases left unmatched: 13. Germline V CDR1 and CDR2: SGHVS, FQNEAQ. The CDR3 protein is CASSTRTSGSTMQYF. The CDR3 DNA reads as TGTGCCAGCAGCACCCGGACTAGCGGCTCTACGATGCAGTACTTC.

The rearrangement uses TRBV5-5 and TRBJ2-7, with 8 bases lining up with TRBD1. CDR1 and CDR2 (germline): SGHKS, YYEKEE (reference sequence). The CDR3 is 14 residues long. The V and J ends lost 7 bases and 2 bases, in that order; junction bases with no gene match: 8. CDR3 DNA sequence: TGTGCCAGCTCTACCGGGACAGGACCCTACGAGCAGTACTTC. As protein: CASSTGTGPYEQYF.

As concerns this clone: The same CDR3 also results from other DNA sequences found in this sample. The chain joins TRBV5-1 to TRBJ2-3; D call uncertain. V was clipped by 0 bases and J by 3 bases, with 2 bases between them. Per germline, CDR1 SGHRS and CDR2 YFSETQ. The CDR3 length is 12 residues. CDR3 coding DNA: TGCGCCAGCAGCTTGGCGACAGATACGCAGTATTTT. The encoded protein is CASSLATDTQYF.

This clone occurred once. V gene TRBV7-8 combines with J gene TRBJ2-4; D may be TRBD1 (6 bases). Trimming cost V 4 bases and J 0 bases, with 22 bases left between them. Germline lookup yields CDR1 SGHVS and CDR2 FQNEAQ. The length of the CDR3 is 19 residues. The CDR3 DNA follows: TGTGCCAGCAGCTCGCTCCCAGCGACAGGTCATCTAGCCAAAAACATTCAGTACTTC. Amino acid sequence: CASSSLPATGHLAKNIQYF.

CDR3 sequence: CAADWGTYEQYF. CDR3 coding DNA: TGTGCTGCGGACTGGGGTACCTACGAGCAGTACTTC. The V and J genes are TRBV30 and TRBJ2-7; maybe TRBD2 (5 bases). Germline CDR1 GTSNPN, CDR2 SVGIG (reference sequence). This CDR3 has 12 amino acids.

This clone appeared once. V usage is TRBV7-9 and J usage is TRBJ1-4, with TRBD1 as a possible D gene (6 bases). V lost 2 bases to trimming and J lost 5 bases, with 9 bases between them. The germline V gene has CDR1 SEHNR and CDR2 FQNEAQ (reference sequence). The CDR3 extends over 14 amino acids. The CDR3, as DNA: TGTGCCAGCAGCTTAACAGGGAAAAATGAAAAACTGTTTTTT. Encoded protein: CASSLTGKNEKLFF.

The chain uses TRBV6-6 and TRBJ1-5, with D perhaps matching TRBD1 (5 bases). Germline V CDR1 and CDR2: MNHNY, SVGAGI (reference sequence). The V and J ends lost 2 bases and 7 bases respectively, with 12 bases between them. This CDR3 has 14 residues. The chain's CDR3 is CASSYDPGGQPQHF. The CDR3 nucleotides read TGTGCCAGCAGTTACGATCCGGGGGGACAGCCCCAGCATTTT.

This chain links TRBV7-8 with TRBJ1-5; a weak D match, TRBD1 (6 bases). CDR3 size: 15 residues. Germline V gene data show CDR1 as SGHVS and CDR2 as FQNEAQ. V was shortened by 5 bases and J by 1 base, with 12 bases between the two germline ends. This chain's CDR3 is CASSPSGASNQPQHF. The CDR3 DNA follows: TGTGCCAGCAGCCCCTCAGGGGCCAGCAATCAGCCCCAGCATTTT. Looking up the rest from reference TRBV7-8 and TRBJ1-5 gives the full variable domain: GAGVSQSPRYKVAKRGQDVALRCDPISGHVSLFWYQQALGQGPEFLTYFQNEAQLDKSGLPSDRFFAERPEGSVSTLKIQRTQQEDSAVYLCASSPSGASNQPQHFGDGTRLSIL.

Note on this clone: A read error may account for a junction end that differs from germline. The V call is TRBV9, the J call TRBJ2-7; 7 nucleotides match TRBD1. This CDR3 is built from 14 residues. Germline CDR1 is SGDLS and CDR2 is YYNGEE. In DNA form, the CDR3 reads TGTGCCAGCAGCTCTCGACAGGGACGGGACGAGCAATACTTC. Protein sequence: CASSSRQGRDEQYF.

The CDR3 sequence is CASSVGGAGRSGNTIYF. CDR3 bases: TGTGCCAGCAGCGTAGGAGGGGCAGGGAGGAGTGGAAACACCATATATTTT. The chain links TRBV9 to TRBJ1-3, with a tentative D call TRBD1 (5 bases). The CDR3 loop spans 17 amino acids. Germline CDR1 is SGDLS and CDR2 is YYNGEE. The V and J ends lost 0 bases and 3 bases respectively, with 16 bases between them.

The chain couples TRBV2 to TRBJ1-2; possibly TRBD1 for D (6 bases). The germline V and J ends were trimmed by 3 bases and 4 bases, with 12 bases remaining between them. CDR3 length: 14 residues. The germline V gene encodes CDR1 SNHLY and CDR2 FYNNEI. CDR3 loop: CASSDDPRGYGYTF. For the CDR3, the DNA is TGTGCCAGCAGTGACGACCCCAGGGGCTATGGCTACACCTTC.

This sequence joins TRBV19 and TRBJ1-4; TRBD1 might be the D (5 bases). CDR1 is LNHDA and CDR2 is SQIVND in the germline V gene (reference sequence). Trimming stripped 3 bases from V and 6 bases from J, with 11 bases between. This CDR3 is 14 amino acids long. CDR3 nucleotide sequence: TGTGCCAGTAGTATGGTGGGGCCGTATGAAAAACTGTTTTTT. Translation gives CASSMVGPYEKLFF.

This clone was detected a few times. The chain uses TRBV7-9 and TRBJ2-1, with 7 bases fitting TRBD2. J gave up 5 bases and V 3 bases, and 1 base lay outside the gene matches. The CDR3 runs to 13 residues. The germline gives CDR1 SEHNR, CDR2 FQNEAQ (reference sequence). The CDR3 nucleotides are TGTGCCAGCAGCTTGCTAGCGGACAATGAGCAGTTCTTC. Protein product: CASSLLADNEQFF.

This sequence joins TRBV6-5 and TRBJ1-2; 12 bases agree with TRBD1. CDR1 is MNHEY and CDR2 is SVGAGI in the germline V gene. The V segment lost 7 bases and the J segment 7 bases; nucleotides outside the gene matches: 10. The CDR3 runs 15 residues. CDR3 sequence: CASKTGTGGMSGYTF. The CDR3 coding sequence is TGTGCCAGCAAGACCGGGACAGGGGGCATGAGTGGCTACACCTTC.

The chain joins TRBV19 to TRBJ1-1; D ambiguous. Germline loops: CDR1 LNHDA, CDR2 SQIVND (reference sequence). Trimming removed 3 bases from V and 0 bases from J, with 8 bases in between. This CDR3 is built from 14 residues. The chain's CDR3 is CASSISAVNTEAFF. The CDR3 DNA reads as TGTGCCAGTAGTATTTCGGCGGTGAACACTGAAGCTTTCTTT.

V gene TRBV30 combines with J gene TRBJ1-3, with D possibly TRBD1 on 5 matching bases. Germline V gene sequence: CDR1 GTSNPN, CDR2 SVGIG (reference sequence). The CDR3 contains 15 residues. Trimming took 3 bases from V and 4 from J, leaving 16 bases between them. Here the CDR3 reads CAWRDWGRVGNTIYF. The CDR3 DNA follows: TGTGCCTGGAGAGATTGGGGGAGGGTAGGAAACACCATATATTTT. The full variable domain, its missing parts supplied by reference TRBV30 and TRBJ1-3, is SQTIHQWPATLVQPVGSPLSLECTVEGTSNPNLYWYRQAAGRGLQLLFYSVGIGQISSEVPQNLSASRPQDRQFILSSKKLLLSDSGFYLCAWRDWGRVGNTIYFGEGSWLTVV.

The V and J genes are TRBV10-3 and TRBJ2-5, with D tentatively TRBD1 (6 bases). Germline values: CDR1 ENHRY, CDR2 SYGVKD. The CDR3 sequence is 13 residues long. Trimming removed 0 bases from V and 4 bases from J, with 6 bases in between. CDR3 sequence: CAISESGAETQYF. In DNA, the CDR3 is TGTGCCATCAGTGAGTCGGGGGCAGAGACCCAGTACTTC.

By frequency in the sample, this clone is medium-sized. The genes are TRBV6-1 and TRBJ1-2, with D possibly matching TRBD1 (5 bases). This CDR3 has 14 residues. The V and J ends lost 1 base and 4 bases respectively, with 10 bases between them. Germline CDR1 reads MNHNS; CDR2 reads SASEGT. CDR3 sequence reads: CASSEEGPRYGYTF. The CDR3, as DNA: TGTGCCAGCAGTGAAGAGGGGCCTCGCTATGGCTACACCTTC.

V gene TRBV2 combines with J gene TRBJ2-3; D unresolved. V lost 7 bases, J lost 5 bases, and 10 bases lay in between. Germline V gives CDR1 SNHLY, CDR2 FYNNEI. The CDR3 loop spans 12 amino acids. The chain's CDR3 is CASISQVDTQYF. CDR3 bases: TGTGCCAGCATCTCACAAGTAGATACGCAGTATTTT.

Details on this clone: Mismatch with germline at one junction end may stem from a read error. In DNA form, the CDR3 reads TGTGCCAGCAGCGTAGGTGTGGGGGGAGGGCTAACTGAGGCTTTCTTT. As protein: CASSVGVGGGLTEAFF. This chain links TRBV9 with TRBJ1-1; tentative D call: TRBD1 (5 bases). The CDR3 loop spans 16 amino acids. Germline CDR1 reads SGDLS; CDR2 reads YYNGEE. Variable domain in full (rest from reference TRBV9 and TRBJ1-1): DSGVTQTPKHLITATGQRVTLRCSPRSGDLSVYWYQQSLDQGLQFLIQYYNGEERAKGNILERFSAQQFPDLHSELNLSSLELGDSALYFCASSVGVGGGLTEAFFGQGTRLTVV.